This T cell receptor (beta chain) was sequenced during a study of blood T cell repertoires in COVID-19. Study summary: Sources were T cells, B-cell-depleted T cells, or PBMCs; the material itself was cDNA or gDNA.

Per the original data handling: Estimation of nucleated cell counts relied on the amplification of reference gene primers. The data were produced by immunoSEQ multiplex PCR, yet TCRdb's version contains in-frame clones alone and is incomplete. The V and J calls and clone size are taken from that table; D and trimming were inferred from the DNA. The data hold 250,000 to 300,000 clones, with approximately 85% observed a single time. Input material: peripheral blood. This TCR was sampled from a woman aged 65 to 85 with acute or convalescent COVID-19.

The CDR3 DNA reads as TGCGCCAGCAGCTTGGGGGACAGACTTTACTATGGCTACACCTTC. Its protein product is CASSLGDRLYYGYTF. The chain is built from TRBV5-1 and TRBJ1-2, with 7 bases fitting TRBD1. The CDR3 totals 15 residues. The germline V gene has CDR1 SGHRS and CDR2 YFSETQ. With 0 bases clipped from V and 3 bases from J, the junction kept 5 bases outside the gene matches.